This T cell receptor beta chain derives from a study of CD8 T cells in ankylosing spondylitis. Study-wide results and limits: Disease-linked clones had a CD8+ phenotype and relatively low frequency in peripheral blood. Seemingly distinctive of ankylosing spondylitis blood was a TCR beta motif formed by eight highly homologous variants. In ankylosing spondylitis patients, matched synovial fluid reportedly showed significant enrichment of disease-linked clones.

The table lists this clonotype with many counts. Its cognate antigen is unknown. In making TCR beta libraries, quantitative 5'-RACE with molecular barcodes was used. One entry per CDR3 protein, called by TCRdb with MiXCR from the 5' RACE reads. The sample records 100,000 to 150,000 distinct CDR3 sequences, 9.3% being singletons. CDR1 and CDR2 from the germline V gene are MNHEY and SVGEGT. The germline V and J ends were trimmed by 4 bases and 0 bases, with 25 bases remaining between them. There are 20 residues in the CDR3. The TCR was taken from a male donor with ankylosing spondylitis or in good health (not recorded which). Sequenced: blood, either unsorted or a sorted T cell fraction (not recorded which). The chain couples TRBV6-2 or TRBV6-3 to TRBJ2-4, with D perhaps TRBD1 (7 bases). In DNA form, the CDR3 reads TGTGCCAGCAGTTGGGGGGCGGGACAGCGCACACCCCTAGCCAAAAACATTCAGTACTTC. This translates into CASSWGAGQRTPLAKNIQYF.